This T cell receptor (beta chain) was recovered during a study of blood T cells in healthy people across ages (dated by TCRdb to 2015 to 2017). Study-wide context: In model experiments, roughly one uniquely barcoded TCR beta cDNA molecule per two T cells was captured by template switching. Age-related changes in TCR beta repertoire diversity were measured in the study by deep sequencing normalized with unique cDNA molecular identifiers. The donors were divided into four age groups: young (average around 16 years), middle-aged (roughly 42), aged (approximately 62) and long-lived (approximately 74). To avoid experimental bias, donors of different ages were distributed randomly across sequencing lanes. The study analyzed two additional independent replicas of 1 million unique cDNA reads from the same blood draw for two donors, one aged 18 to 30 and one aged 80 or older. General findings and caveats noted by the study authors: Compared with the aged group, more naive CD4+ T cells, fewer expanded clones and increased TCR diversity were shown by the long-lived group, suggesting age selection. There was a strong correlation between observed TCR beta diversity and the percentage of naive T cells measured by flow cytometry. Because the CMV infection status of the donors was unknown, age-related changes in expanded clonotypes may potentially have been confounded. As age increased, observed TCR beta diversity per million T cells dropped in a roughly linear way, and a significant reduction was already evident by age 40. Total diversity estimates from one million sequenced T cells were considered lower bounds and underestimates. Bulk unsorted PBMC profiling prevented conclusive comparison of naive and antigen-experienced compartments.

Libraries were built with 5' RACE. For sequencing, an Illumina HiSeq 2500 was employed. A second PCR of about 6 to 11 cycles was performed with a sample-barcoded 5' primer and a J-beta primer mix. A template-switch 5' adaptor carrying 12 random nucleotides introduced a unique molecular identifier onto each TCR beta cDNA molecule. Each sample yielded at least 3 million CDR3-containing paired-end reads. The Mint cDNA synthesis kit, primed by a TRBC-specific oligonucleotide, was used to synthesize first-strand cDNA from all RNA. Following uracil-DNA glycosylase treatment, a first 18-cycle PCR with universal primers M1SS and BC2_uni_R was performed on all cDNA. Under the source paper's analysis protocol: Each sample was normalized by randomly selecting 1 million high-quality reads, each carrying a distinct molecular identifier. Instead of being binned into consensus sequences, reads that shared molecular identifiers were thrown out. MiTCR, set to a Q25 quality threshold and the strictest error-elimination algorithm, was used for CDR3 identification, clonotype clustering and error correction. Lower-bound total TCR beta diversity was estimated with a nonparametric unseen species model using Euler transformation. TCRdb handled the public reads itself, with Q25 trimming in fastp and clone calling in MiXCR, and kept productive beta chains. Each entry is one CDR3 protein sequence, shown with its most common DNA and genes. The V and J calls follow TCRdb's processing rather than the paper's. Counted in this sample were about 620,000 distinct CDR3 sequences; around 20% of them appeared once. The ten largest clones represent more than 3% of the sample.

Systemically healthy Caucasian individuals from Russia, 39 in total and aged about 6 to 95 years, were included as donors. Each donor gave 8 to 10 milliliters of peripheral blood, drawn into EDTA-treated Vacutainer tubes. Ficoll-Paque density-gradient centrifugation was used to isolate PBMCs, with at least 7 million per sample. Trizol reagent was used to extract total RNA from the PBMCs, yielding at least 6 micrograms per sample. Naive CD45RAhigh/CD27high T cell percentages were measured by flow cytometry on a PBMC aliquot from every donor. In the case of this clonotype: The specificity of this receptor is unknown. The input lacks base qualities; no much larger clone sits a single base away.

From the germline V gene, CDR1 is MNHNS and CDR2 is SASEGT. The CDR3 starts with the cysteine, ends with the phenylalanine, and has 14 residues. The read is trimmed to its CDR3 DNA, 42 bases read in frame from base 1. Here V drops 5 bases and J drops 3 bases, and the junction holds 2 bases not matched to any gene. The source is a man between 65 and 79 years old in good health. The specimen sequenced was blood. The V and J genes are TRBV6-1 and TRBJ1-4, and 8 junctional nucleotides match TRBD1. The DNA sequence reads TGTGCCAGCAGTCAGGGACAGGCTAATGAAAAACTGTTTTTT. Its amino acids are CASSQGQANEKLFF.